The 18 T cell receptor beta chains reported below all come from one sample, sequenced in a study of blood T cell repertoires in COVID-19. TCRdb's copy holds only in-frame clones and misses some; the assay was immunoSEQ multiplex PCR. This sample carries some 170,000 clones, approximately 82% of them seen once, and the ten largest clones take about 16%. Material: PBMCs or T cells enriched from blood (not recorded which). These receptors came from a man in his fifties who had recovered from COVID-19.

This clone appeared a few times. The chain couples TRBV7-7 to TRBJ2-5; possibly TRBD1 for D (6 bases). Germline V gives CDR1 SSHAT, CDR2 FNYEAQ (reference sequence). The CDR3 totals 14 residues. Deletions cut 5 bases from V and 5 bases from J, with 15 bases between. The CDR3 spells CASSPQGGAETQYF. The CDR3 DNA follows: TGTGCCAGCAGCCCACAGGGTGGGGCCGAGACCCAGTACTTC.

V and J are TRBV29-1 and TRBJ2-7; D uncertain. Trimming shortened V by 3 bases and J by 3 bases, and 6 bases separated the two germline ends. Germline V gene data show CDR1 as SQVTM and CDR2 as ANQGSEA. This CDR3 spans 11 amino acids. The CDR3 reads CSVDPGYEQYF. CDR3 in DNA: TGCAGCGTTGACCCAGGCTACGAGCAGTACTTC.

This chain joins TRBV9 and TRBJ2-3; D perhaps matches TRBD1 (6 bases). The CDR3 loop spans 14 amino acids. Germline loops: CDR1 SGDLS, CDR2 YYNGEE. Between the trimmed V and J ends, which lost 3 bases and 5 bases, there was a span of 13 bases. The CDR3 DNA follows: TGTGCCAGCAGCGGAGGGGGATCTGGAGATACGCAGTATTTT. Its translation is CASSGGGSGDTQYF.

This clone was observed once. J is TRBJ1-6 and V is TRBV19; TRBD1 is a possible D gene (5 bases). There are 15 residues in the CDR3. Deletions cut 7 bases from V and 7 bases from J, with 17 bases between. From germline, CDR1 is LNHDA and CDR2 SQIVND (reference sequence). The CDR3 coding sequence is TGTGCCAGTACCAACACGGGGGTGGGGAATTCACCCCTCCACTTT. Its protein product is CASTNTGVGNSPLHF. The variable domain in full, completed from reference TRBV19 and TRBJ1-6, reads DGGITQSPKYLFRKEGQNVTLSCEQNLNHDAMYWYRQDPGQGLRLIYYSQIVNDFQKGDIAEGYSVSREKKESFPLTVTSAQKNPTAFYLCASTNTGVGNSPLHFGNGTRLTVT.

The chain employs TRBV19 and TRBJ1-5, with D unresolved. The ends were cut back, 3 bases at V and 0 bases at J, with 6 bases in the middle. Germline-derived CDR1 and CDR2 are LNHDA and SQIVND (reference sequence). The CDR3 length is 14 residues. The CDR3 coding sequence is TGTGCCAGTAGTATTCAGTATAGCAATCAGCCCCAGCATTTT. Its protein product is CASSIQYSNQPQHF.

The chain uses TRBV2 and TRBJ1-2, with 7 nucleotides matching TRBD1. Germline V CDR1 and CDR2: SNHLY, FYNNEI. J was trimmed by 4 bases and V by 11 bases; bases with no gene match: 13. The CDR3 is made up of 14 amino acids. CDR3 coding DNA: TGTGCCCAAACAAAGCGCGAGGGGGCCTATGGCTACACCTTC. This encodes CAQTKREGAYGYTF.

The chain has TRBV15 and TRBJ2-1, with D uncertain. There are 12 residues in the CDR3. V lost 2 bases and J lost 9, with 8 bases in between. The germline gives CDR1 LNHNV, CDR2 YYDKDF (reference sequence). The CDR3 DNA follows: TGTGCCACCAGCAGACCAGGTTCTGAGCAGTTCTTC. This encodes CATSRPGSEQFF.

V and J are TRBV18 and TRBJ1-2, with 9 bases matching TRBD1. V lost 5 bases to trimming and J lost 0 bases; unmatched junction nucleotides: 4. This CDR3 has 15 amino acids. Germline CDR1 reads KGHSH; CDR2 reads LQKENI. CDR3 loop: CASSSGQGPNYGYTF. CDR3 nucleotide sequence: TGTGCCAGCTCATCTGGACAGGGGCCTAACTATGGCTACACCTTC.

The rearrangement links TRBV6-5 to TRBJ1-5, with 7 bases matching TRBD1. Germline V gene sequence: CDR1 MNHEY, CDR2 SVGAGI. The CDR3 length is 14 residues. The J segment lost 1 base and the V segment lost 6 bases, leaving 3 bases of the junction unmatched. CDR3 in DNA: TGTGCCAGCAGCCCGGGACAGAGCAATCAGCCCCAGCATTTT. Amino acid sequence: CASSPGQSNQPQHF.

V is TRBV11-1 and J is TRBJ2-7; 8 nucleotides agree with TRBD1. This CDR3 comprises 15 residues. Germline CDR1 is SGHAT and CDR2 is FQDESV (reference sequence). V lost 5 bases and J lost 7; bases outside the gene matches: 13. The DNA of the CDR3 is TGTGCCAGCAGCAGAGGACAGGGACCCTCCAGGGAGCAGTACTTC. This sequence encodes CASSRGQGPSREQYF.

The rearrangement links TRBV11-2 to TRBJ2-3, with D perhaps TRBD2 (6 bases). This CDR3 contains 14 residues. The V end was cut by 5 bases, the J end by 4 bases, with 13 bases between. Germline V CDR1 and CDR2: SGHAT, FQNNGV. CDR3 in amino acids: CASSRRVRADTQYF. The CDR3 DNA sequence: TGTGCCAGCAGCAGGAGGGTTAGGGCAGATACGCAGTATTTT.

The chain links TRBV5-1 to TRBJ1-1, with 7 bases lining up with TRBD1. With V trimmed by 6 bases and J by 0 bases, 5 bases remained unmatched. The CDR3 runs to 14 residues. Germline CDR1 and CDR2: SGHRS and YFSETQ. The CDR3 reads CASTQGDLNTEAFF. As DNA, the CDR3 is TGCGCCAGCACCCAGGGGGACCTGAACACTGAAGCTTTCTTT. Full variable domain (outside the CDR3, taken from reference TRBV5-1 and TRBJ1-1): KAGVTQTPRYLIKTRGQQVTLSCSPISGHRSVSWYQQTPGQGLQFLFEYFSETQRNKGNFPGRFSGRQFSNSRSEMNVSTLELGDSALYLCASTQGDLNTEAFFGQGTRLTVV.

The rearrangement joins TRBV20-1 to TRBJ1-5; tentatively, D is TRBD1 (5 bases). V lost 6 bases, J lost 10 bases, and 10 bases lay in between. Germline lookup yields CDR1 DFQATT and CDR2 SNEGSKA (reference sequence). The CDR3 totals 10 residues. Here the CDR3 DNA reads TGCAGTGCCGGGGGAGAACCCCAGCATTTT. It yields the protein CSAGGEPQHF.

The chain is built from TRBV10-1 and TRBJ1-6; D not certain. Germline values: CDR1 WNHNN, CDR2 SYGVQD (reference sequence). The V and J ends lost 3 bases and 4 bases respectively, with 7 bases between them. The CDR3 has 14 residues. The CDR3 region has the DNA TGCGCCAGCAGTGAAGGAGGGTATAATTCACCCCTCCACTTT. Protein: CASSEGGYNSPLHF.

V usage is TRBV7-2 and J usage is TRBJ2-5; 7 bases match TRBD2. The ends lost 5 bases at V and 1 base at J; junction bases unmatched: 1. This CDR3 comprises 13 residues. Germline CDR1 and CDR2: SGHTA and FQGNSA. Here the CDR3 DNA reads TGTGCCAGCAGCCGCGGGGGCCAAGAGACCCAGTACTTC. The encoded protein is CASSRGGQETQYF.

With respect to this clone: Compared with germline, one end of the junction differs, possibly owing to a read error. The CDR3 sequence is CASSLGRTGPTYEQYF. In nucleotides, the CDR3 is TGTGCTAGCAGCTTAGGGCGTACAGGGCCCACCTACGAGCAGTACTTC. The V and J genes are TRBV7-7 and TRBJ2-7, with D perhaps TRBD1 (6 bases). Per germline, CDR1 SSHAT and CDR2 FNYEAQ (reference sequence). CDR3 length: 16 amino acids. Supplemented by reference TRBV7-7 and TRBJ2-7, the full variable domain reads GAGVSQSPRYKVTKRGQDVTLRCDPISSHATLYWYQQALGQGPEFLTYFNYEAQPDKSGLPSDRFSAERPEGSISTLTIQRTEQRDSAMYRCASSLGRTGPTYEQYFGPGTRLTVT.

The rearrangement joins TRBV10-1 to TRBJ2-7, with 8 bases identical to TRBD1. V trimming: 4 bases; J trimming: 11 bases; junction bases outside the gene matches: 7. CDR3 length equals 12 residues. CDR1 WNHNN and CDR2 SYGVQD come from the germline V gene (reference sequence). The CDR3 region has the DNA TGCGCCAGCAGTGGTACAGGGGGACAGAAGTACTTC. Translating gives CASSGTGGQKYF.

The CDR3 sequence: CASSLDRGKNEKLFF. CDR3 nucleotide sequence: TGTGCCAGCAGCTTGGACAGGGGAAAGAATGAAAAACTGTTTTTT. The rearrangement uses TRBV7-9 and TRBJ1-4; 9 nucleotides line up with TRBD1. Germline CDR1 is SEHNR and CDR2 is FQNEAQ (reference sequence). V shed 3 bases, J shed 5 bases, and the junction held 4 bases outside the gene matches. The CDR3 spans 15 residues.